This TCR beta chain comes out of a study of T cell responses to AZD1222 COVID-19 vaccine. Points from the study as a whole: The study identified only a handful of AZD1222 recipients as seropositive at baseline. The peak T cell response came first, and repertoires were sampled only after it. CD4 TCRs linked to vaccination spanned spike, dominating at 160-218 and 743-854.

This CDR3 is built from 15 residues. The junction had 7 bases not matched to a gene; V was cut back by 7 bases and J by 3 bases. Germline CDR1 MNHEY, CDR2 SVGAGI. Worth noting for this clone: Its target is unknown.

Clones were sequenced by immunoSEQ multiplex PCR, and TCRdb holds only the in-frame ones, with some missing. The repertoire holds about 150,000 clones, with around 92% as singletons. It was second doses at about 4 or about 12 weeks that were pooled. The clonotype was recovered from an adult who received the AZD1222 COVID-19 vaccine. The material sequenced was peripheral blood, taken 28 days after the second AZD1222 dose. The chain employs TRBV6-5 and TRBJ2-1; 9 nucleotides match TRBD2. The DNA of the CDR3 is TGTGCCAGCAAAAATAGCGGGAGCAGCTACAATGAGCAGTTCTTC. It codes for CASKNSGSSYNEQFF.